The clone carrying this T cell receptor (beta chain) was observed a handful of times. These data come from a study of OX40 agonist ivuxolimab in advanced cancers. Clones were read by immunoSEQ multiplex PCR, and TCRdb kept only the in-frame ones, dropping some. The repertoire holds 50,000 to 70,000 clones, with roughly 84% as singletons. The CDR3 length is 15 residues. Germline lookup yields CDR1 SGHTA and CDR2 FQGNSA. V trimming: 5 bases; J trimming: 0 bases; junction bases outside the gene matches: 3. The sample in question was CD4+ or CD8+ T cells sorted from blood, obtained in a trial of the OX40 agonist ivuxolimab. The origin of this receptor is an adult with an advanced solid tumor such as melanoma, head and neck, liver or kidney cancer. This chain joins TRBV7-2 and TRBJ1-2; TRBD1 matches 10 bases. CDR3 sequence (DNA): TGTGCCAGCAGCCCCGGACAGGGGGCTAACTATGGCTACACCTTC. This translates into CASSPGQGANYGYTF.